The clone carrying this T cell receptor (beta chain) was counted at least ten times. Antigen: not known. Sequenced by immunoSEQ multiplex PCR; TCRdb stores in-frame clones only, minus some. This repertoire shows about 980,000 clones, approximately 76% found once; its top ten account for roughly 1.5%. This CDR3 has 12 residues. With 8 bases removed from V and 0 bases from J, the gap between germline ends came to 7 bases. The germline CDR1 and CDR2 sequences are ENHRY and SYGVKD. Naive CD45RA+ and memory CD45RA-negative subsets were split from CD4+ cells. The sample comes from a study of shared clonotypes between healthy human individuals. On the study more broadly: Aged between 18 and 49, the donors were a couple of women and a few men. The study's findings and limits: The study drew on few donors, limiting represented genetic and exposure-history diversity.

The TCR originated in a man aged 18 to 35 in good health. Source material: memory CD4+ T cells sorted from blood. Noted subset: CD45RA-negative fraction. The J gene is TRBJ2-5, the V gene TRBV10-3; D is unresolved. CDR3 sequence (DNA): TGTGCCATCTCTGGGAACCAAGAGACCCAGTACTTC. Translating it yields CAISGNQETQYF.